The entry below describes one T cell receptor beta chain. Measured with immunoSEQ multiplex PCR; TCRdb has only the in-frame clones, and not every one. The sample lists 200,000 to 250,000 clones, about 93% occurring once. This CDR3 comprises 15 residues. V lost 1 base to trimming and J lost 9 bases, with 17 bases between them. Germline-derived CDR1 and CDR2 are SGHDT and YYEEEE. Self-reported history from a screening survey and questionnaire set each donor's cohort. This sample is drawn from a study of blood T cell repertoires in COVID-19. Material for sequencing was PBMCs or T cells enriched from blood (not recorded which). This chain links TRBV5-6 with TRBJ2-1, with D tentatively TRBD2 (6 bases). This clonotype was obtained from a woman younger than 30 who had recovered from COVID-19. The CDR3 sequence is CASSLYMGNGSEQFF. CDR3 nucleotides: TGTGCCAGCAGCTTGTATATGGGTAACGGGAGTGAGCAGTTCTTC. The full variable domain, in which reference TRBV5-6 and TRBJ2-1 provide the parts outside the CDR3, is DAGVTQSPTHLIKTRGQQVTLRCSPKSGHDTVSWYQQALGQGPQFIFQYYEEEERQRGNFPDRFSGHQFPNYSSELNVNALLLGDSALYLCASSLYMGNGSEQFFGPGTRLTVL.